The entry below gives a single T cell receptor (beta chain) sequence along with its context. The data were taken from a study of technical replicates of blood from a handful of donors. Germline assignment: CDR1 MDHEN and CDR2 SYDVKM. The V gene end was trimmed by 3 bases and the J gene end by 7 bases; junction bases not matched to a gene: 6. The CDR3 is 15 residues long. Assay used: immunoSEQ multiplex PCR; TCRdb lists only in-frame clones, some missing. This table holds roughly 69,000 clones, under 98% found once. The receptor was isolated from a human donor in good health. Specimen: T cells isolated from PBMCs. This chain joins TRBV28 and TRBJ1-5; 10 nucleotides line up with TRBD1. The CDR3 DNA is TGTGCCAGCAGTTTCGGGACAGGGGCCGGACAGCCCCAGCATTTT. Translated, it gives CASSFGTGAGQPQHF.